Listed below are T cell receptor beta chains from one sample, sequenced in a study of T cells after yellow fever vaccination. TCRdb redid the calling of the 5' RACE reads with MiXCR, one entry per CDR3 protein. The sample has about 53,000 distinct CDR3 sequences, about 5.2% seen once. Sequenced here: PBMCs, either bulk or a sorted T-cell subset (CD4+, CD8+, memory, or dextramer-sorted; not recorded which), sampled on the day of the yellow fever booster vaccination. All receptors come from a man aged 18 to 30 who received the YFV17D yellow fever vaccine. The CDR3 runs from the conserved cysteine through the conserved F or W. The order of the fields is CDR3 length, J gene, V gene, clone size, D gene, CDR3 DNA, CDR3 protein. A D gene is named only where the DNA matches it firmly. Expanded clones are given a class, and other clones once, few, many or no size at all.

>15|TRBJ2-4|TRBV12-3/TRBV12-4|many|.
TGTGCCAGCACAGGCCATAAGCTAGCCAAAAACATTCAGTACTTC
CASTGHKLAKNIQYF
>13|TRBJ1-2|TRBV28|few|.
TGTGCCAGCAGTTTTTCAGGGCTAGGGGGCTACACCTTC
CASSFSGLGGYTF
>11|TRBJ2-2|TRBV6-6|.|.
TGTGCCAGCAGTGCTACCGGGGAGCTGTTTTTT
CASSATGELFF
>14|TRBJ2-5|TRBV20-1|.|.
TGCAGTGCTATGGGGGCAGCTAGCCAAGAGACCCAGTACTTC
CSAMGAASQETQYF
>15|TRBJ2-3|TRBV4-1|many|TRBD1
TGCGCCAGCAGACACGGGACAGGGGGCCCAGATACGCAGTATTTT
CASRHGTGGPDTQYF
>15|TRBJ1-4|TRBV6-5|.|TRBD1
TGTGCCAGCAGTCGAACAGGGGCGCAGGGTGAAAAACTGTTTTTT
CASSRTGAQGEKLFF
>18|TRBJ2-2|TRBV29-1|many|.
TGCAGCGTTGAAGATCCCTCTGGTGGCAACAGGAGGACCGGGGAGCTGTTTTTT
CSVEDPSGGNRRTGELFF
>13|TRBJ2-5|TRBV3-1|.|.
TGTGCCAGCAGCGAGGAGGGTTGGGAGACCCAGTACTTC
CASSEEGWETQYF
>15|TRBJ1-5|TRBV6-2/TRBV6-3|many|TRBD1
TGTGCCAGCACCCCAGAAGGGCAGGGGGTTCAGCCCCAGCATTTT
CASTPEGQGVQPQHF
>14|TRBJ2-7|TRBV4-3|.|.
TGCGCCAGCAGCCAAGGTGGTTTAGGGGACGAGCAGTACTTC
CASSQGGLGDEQYF
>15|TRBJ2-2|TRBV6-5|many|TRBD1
TGTGCCAGCTCCGACAGGGACAGGGGTATCGGGGAGCTGTTTTTT
CASSDRDRGIGELFF
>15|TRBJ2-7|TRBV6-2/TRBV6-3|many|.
TGTGCCAGCAGTTCTCTCCGAACCCTCTCCTACGAGCAGTACTTC
CASSSLRTLSYEQYF
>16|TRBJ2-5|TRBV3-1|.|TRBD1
TGTGCCAGCAGCCAAGGAGACAGGGGATACCAAGAGACCCAGTACTTC
CASSQGDRGYQETQYF
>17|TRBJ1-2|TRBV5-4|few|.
TGTGCCAGCAGCTTGGGCTGGGACGTGCTGGATAACTATGGCTACACCTTC
CASSLGWDVLDNYGYTF
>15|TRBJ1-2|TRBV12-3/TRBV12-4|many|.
TGTGCCAGCAGCCCTTGGACAGCCTCTAACTATGGCTACACCTTC
CASSPWTASNYGYTF
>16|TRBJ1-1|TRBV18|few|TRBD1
TGTGCCAGCTCACTGGAGACAGGGATTCGAGCTTCTGAAGCTTTCTTT
CASSLETGIRASEAFF
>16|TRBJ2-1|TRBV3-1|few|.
TGTGCCAGCAGCCAAATGGGGGCGCGGTCCTACAATGAGCAGTTCTTC
CASSQMGARSYNEQFF
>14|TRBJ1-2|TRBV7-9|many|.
TGTGCCAGCACTCCTCCGGGCGGCGAATATGGCTACACCTTC
CASTPPGGEYGYTF
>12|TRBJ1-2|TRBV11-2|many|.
TGTGCCAGCAGTCCAGGGACGGGAGGCTACACCTTC
CASSPGTGGYTF
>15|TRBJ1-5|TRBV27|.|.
TGTGCCAGCAGTGTTACTCCCTATAGCAATCAGCCCCAGCATTTT
CASSVTPYSNQPQHF
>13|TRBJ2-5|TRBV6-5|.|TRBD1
TGTGCCAGCACGGAGAGGGGGCTGGAGACCCAGTACTTC
CASTERGLETQYF
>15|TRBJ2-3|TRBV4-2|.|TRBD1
TGTGCCAGCAGCCAAGGAGGGGGCCGCACAGATACGCAGTATTTT
CASSQGGGRTDTQYF
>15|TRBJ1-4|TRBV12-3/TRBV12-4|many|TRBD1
TGTGCCAGCAGTTCAGGACAGGGGGCGGAGGAAAAACTGTTTTTT
CASSSGQGAEEKLFF
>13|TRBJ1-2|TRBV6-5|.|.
TGTGCCAGCAGTTACCTAGGGCTGAGTGGCTACACCTTC
CASSYLGLSGYTF
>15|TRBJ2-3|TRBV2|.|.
TGTGCCAGCAGTGAGACGCTGACAGACAAAGATACGCAGTATTTT
CASSETLTDKDTQYF
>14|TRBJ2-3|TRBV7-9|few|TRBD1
TGTGCCAGCAGCCGGGACAGGGGGCTGAATACGCAGTATTTT
CASSRDRGLNTQYF
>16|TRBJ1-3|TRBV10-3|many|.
TGTGCCATCAGACAGGACAGCCCTTACTCTGGAAACACCATATATTTT
CAIRQDSPYSGNTIYF
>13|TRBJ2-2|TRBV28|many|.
TGTGCCAGCAGTGTCCGCCTGGGCCGGGAGCTGTTTTTT
CASSVRLGRELFF
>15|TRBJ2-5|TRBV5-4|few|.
TGTGCCAGCTTGGCGGGACGGGGGCCAGACGAGACCCAGTACTTC
CASLAGRGPDETQYF
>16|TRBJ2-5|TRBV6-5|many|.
TGTGCCAGCAGTTACGGTGGTAGAGCCCTCCGGGAGACCCAGTACTTC
CASSYGGRALRETQYF
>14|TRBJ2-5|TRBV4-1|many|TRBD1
TGCGCCAGCAGCCCCCGACAGGGCGTAGAGACCCAGTACTTC
CASSPRQGVETQYF
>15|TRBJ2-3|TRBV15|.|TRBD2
TGTGCCACCAGCGCCGGGACTAGCGGGACGGATACGCAGTATTTT
CATSAGTSGTDTQYF
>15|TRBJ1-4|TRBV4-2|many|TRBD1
TGTGCCAGCAGCCTCCCGGGACAGCCTTTGGAAAAACTGTTTTTT
CASSLPGQPLEKLFF
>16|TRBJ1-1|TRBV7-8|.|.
TGTGCCAGCAGCCCCGTCGCTGGTTGGGGGAACACTGAAGCTTTCTTT
CASSPVAGWGNTEAFF
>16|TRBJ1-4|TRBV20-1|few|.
TGCAGTGCTAGTACGGCAGGGTTGGCTACTAATGAAAAACTGTTTTTT
CSASTAGLATNEKLFF
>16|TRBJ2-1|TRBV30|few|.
TGTGCCTGGAGTGGTCCCCCGGCGGGGGCGTACAATGAGCAGTTCTTC
CAWSGPPAGAYNEQFF
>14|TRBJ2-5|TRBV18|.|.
TGTGCCAGCTCACCACCACAACCCAGGGAGACCCAGTACTTC
CASSPPQPRETQYF
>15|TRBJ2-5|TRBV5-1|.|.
TGCGCCAGCAGCTCAAGGGGAGCCCCGGGGGAGACCCAGTACTTC
CASSSRGAPGETQYF
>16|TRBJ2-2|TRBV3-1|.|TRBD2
TGTGCCAGCAGCCATGCGGGGGGATACACGGCCGGGGAGCTGTTTTTT
CASSHAGGYTAGELFF
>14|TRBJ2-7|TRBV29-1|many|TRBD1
TGCAGCGTTGAAGACCGGGACAGCACCTACGAGCAGTACTTC
CSVEDRDSTYEQYF
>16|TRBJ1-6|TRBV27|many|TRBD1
TGTGCCAGCAGTCCCTTTGACAGGGGGCGGTGGTCACCCCTCCACTTT
CASSPFDRGRWSPLHF
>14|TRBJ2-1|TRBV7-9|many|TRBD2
TGTGCCAGCAGCTCGGCTAGCGGGGCGGCTGAGCAGTTCTTC
CASSSASGAAEQFF
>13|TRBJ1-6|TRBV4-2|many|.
TGTGCCAGCAGCCAAGGAATGGGTTCACCCCTCCACTTT
CASSQGMGSPLHF
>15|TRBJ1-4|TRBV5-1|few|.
TGCGCCAGCAGCTCTTCTACAGGGCTTGGAGAAAAACTGTTTTTT
CASSSSTGLGEKLFF
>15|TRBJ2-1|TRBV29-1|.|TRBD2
TGCAGCGTATCGGGACTAGCGGGGAGGGGCAATGAGCAGTTCTTC
CSVSGLAGRGNEQFF
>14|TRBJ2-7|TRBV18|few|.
TGTGCCAGCTCACCACCAGACAGTTCCTACGAGCAGTACTTC
CASSPPDSSYEQYF
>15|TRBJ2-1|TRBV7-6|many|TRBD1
TGTGCCAGCAGCTCCTGGGGACAGATCAACAATGAGCAGTTCTTC
CASSSWGQINNEQFF
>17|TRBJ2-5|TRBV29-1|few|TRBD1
TGCAGCGTTGAAGGACCGACCGGGACAGGGGGCCAAGAGACCCAGTACTTC
CSVEGPTGTGGQETQYF
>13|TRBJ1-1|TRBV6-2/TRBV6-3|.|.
TGTGCCAGCAGTTACGGGCCAGTCACTGAAGCTTTCTTT
CASSYGPVTEAFF
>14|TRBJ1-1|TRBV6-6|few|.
TGTGCCAGCAGTTACTCGAGGAGTAACACTGAAGCTTTCTTT
CASSYSRSNTEAFF